The T cell receptor (beta chain) described here comes from a study of beta chain features in type 1 diabetes. General study points: More deletions and fewer insertions at VDJ junctions were found in patients with type 1 diabetes. TCRB CDR3s were moderately but significantly shorter in Type 1 diabetes patients in all four CD4+ subsets. High TCR expression in some cells could lead to their over-representation in cDNA sequencing.

Reverse transcribing all isolated RNA meant expressed TCRB transcripts were sequenced. This table comes from immunoSEQ multiplex PCR, and its TCRdb copy is limited to in-frame clones, with some not included. The table records some 150,000 clones, 11% of them present only once. The CDR3 spans 23 residues. The germline V gene encodes CDR1 MRHNA and CDR2 SNTAGT. V trimming: 6 bases; J trimming: 3 bases; junction bases outside the gene matches: 25. This clone was seen a few times. What it recognizes is unknown. Sequences were obtained from central memory CD4+ T cells from blood. This TCR derives from a man aged 18 to 29 in good health. The chain has TRBV6-4 and TRBJ2-1; 14 positions agree with TRBD2. CDR3 loop: CASRDLVGSIGGTSGRSYNEQFF. CDR3 nucleotide sequence: TGTGCCAGCAGAGACCTTGTCGGATCGATAGGCGGGACTAGCGGGAGAAGCTACAATGAGCAGTTCTTC.